This is a list of T cell receptor beta chains from one sample in a study of T cells in Graves' hyperthyroidism and ophthalmopathy. TCRdb fed the multiplex PCR reads into MiXCR, producing one record per CDR3 protein. Of about 700,000 distinct CDR3 sequences listed, about 14% are singletons. The sequenced material came from blood. Every receptor here comes from a woman between 18 and 30 years old with Graves' hyperthyroidism. The CDR3 runs from the conserved cysteine through the conserved F or W. The D gene is left open where the match is weak. Clone size is given for some rows only: seen once, a few or many times, or a class if the clone is expanded.

TRBJ2-2	few	TRBD1	TRBV6-1	CASSRDRVGTGELFF	TGTGCCAGCAGTCGAGACAGGGTTGGCACCGGGGAGCTGTTTTTT
TRBJ1-5	-	TRBD1	TRBV6-1	CASSPFDRGIGQPQHF	TGTGCCAGCAGCCCTTTCGACAGGGGTATCGGTCAGCCCCAGCATTTT
TRBJ2-1	-	-	TRBV19	CASSDRLGSYNEQFF	TGTGCCAGTAGTGATAGACTTGGTTCCTACAATGAGCAGTTCTTC
TRBJ2-1	many	-	TRBV6-1	CASRPGGSSGEQFF	TGTGCCAGCAGGCCCGGCGGGTCGAGTGGGGAGCAGTTCTTC
TRBJ1-1	-	TRBD1	TRBV7-9	CASSFSQGVTEAFF	TGTGCCAGCAGCTTCTCGCAGGGGGTCACTGAAGCTTTCTTT
TRBJ2-7	-	-	TRBV14	CASSQPGPSYEQYF	TGTGCCAGCAGCCAACCGGGCCCTTCCTACGAGCAGTACTTC
TRBJ2-1	many	-	TRBV7-3	CASSSQGVSSYNEQFF	TGTGCCAGCAGCTCGCAGGGTGTGAGCTCCTACAATGAGCAGTTCTTC
TRBJ2-3	-	TRBD2	TRBV30	CAWSKGSGRGADTQYF	TGTGCCTGGAGTAAAGGTAGCGGGAGGGGAGCAGATACGCAGTATTTT
TRBJ2-1	-	-	TRBV18	CASSPWGSDEQFF	TGTGCCAGCTCACCTTGGGGCAGCGATGAGCAGTTCTTC
TRBJ2-5	many	TRBD1	TRBV27	CASSSHRGQETQYF	TGTGCCAGCAGTTCCCACAGGGGGCAAGAGACCCAGTACTTC
TRBJ2-7	-	TRBD2	TRBV7-9	CASSPRSGGGSYEQYF	TGTGCCAGCAGCCCACGGTCGGGCGGGGGATCCTACGAGCAGTACTTC
TRBJ2-1	-	-	TRBV9	CASSVGTLTWYEQFF	TGTGCCAGCAGCGTAGGGACCTTAACGTGGTATGAGCAGTTCTTC
TRBJ2-5	few	TRBD2	TRBV13	CASSLGLAGGVVQETQYF	TGTGCCAGCAGCCTAGGACTAGCGGGAGGCGTAGTACAAGAGACCCAGTACTTC
TRBJ2-3	many	-	TRBV7-8	CASSPKRVSTDTQYF	TGTGCCAGCAGCCCAAAGCGGGTTAGCACAGATACGCAGTATTTT
TRBJ2-1	few	-	TRBV19	CASSIARNEQFF	TGTGCCAGTAGTATAGCCCGGAATGAGCAGTTCTTC
TRBJ2-1	-	-	TRBV5-1	CASSTAPKYNEQFF	TGCGCCAGCAGTACGGCCCCAAAATACAATGAGCAGTTCTTC
TRBJ2-1	many	-	TRBV4-1	CASSLEPGPNFREQFF	TGCGCCAGCAGCCTGGAACCCGGGCCAAATTTCCGTGAGCAGTTCTTC
TRBJ2-1	many	-	TRBV6-2/TRBV6-3	CASSYSRRLPSYNEQFF	TGTGCCAGCAGTTACTCTAGGCGGCTGCCCTCCTACAATGAGCAGTTCTTC
TRBJ2-7	-	-	TRBV12-3/TRBV12-4	CASNRGREQYF	TGTGCCAGCAACCGGGGGCGCGAGCAGTACTTC
TRBJ2-3	many	TRBD2	TRBV7-9	CASSFAGEEADTQYF	TGTGCCAGCAGCTTTGCGGGAGAAGAAGCAGATACGCAGTATTTT
TRBJ2-1	many	-	TRBV5-1	CASSSGWRDNEQFF	TGCGCCAGCAGCTCGGGGTGGAGGGACAATGAGCAGTTCTTC
TRBJ2-3	many	-	TRBV10-3	CAISEPSATDTQYF	TGTGCCATCAGTGAGCCTAGCGCCACAGATACGCAGTATTTT
TRBJ2-5	few	-	TRBV18	CASSPLQEETQYF	TGTGCCAGCTCACCTTTACAAGAAGAGACCCAGTACTTC
TRBJ2-7	-	TRBD2	TRBV2	CASSSKPGGSPYEQYF	TGTGCCAGCAGCTCGAAGCCAGGCGGGAGTCCTTACGAGCAGTACTTC
TRBJ2-3	-	TRBD2	TRBV11-3	CASSTGLAGVGDTQYF	TGTGCCAGCAGCACAGGACTAGCGGGAGTAGGGGATACGCAGTATTTT
TRBJ2-7	-	TRBD2	TRBV7-9	CASSQEVAGAYEQYF	TGCGCCAGCAGCCAAGAGGTAGCGGGAGCGTACGAGCAGTACTTC
TRBJ2-2	few	-	TRBV7-3	CASSLTSNSGELFF	TGTGCCAGCAGCTTAACCTCTAACTCCGGGGAGCTGTTTTTT
TRBJ2-7	many	TRBD2	TRBV2	CASSERGTSGRDGSYEQYF	TGTGCCAGCAGTGAAAGGGGGACTAGCGGGAGGGATGGCTCCTACGAGCAGTACTTC
TRBJ2-3	many	-	TRBV27	CASSYQMNREIGTDTQYF	TGTGCCAGCAGTTACCAAATGAACAGGGAGATTGGCACAGATACGCAGTATTTT
TRBJ2-1	-	TRBD2	TRBV12-3/TRBV12-4	CASSLGGGEFF	TGTGCCAGCAGTTTAGGGGGAGGGGAGTTCTTC
TRBJ1-5	many	TRBD1	TRBV7-4	CASSVPTRQGRNSNQPQHF	TGTGCCAGCAGCGTGCCGACACGACAGGGGAGAAATAGCAATCAGCCCCAGCATTTT
TRBJ2-2	-	TRBD2	TRBV19	CASSMVAGGGSGELFF	TGTGCCAGTAGTATGGTAGCGGGAGGCGGGAGCGGGGAGCTGTTTTTT
TRBJ2-1	-	TRBD1	TRBV19	CASSISGGGYEQFF	TGTGCCAGTAGTATATCAGGGGGTGGCTACGAGCAGTTCTTC
TRBJ2-3	few	TRBD1	TRBV9	CASSRGTGSGLATDTQYF	TGTGCCAGCAGCCGAGGGACAGGTTCGGGTTTAGCTACAGATACGCAGTATTTT
TRBJ2-1	many	TRBD2	TRBV20-1	CSARDPASGRAGEQFF	TGCAGTGCTAGAGATCCGGCTAGCGGGAGGGCAGGTGAGCAGTTCTTC
TRBJ2-3	many	-	TRBV20-1	CSAPGAVEDTQYF	TGCAGTGCCCCGGGAGCCGTTGAAGATACGCAGTATTTT
TRBJ2-7	many	-	TRBV2	CASSQSTTGYEQYF	TGTGCCAGCAGCCAATCTACGACAGGCTACGAGCAGTACTTC
TRBJ1-1	many	-	TRBV18	CASSPPIQNTEAFF	TGTGCCAGCTCACCACCGATCCAGAACACTGAAGCTTTCTTT
TRBJ1-1	few	-	TRBV7-9	CASSHRVSRGAFF	TGTGCCAGCAGCCATAGAGTCTCGAGGGGAGCTTTCTTT
TRBJ2-3	many	-	TRBV12-3/TRBV12-4	CASRLRDTQYF	TGTGCCAGCAGGCTGCGGGATACGCAGTATTTT
TRBJ1-1	many	-	TRBV12-3/TRBV12-4	CASRGTGTPRAEAFF	TGTGCCAGCAGAGGTACCGGGACCCCAAGGGCTGAAGCTTTCTTT
TRBJ1-1	few	-	TRBV6-5	CASSYADRLTAEAFF	TGTGCCAGCAGTTACGCAGACCGTCTGACCGCTGAAGCTTTCTTT
TRBJ2-1	many	-	TRBV28	CASKPRDYNEQFF	TGTGCCAGCAAACCCCGGGACTACAATGAGCAGTTCTTC
TRBJ2-7	many	TRBD1	TRBV27	CASSSGQGSSYEQYF	TGTGCCAGCAGTTCGGGACAGGGGAGCTCCTACGAGCAGTACTTC
TRBJ1-2	many	-	TRBV7-2	CASSLLSPWKGYTF	TGTGCCAGCAGCTTGTTGTCCCCCTGGAAGGGCTACACCTTC
TRBJ1-4	-	TRBD1	TRBV4-3	CASSQEQGGKLFF	TGCGCCAGCAGCCAAGAACAGGGGGGAAAACTGTTTTTT
TRBJ1-1	-	-	TRBV20-1	CSADAQPNTEAFF	TGCAGTGCCGATGCGCAACCGAACACTGAAGCTTTCTTT
TRBJ2-4	-	TRBD2	TRBV20-1	CSAGTSGDYWGAKNIQYF	TGCAGTGCTGGGACTAGCGGGGATTATTGGGGGGCCAAAAACATTCAGTACTTC
TRBJ2-7	many	TRBD2	TRBV28	CASSFASGREREQYF	TGTGCCAGCAGTTTCGCTAGCGGGAGGGAGCGGGAGCAGTACTTC
TRBJ1-1	-	-	TRBV6-4	CASRFQATAFF	TGTGCCAGCAGATTTCAGGCGACAGCTTTCTTT
TRBJ2-3	few	-	TRBV25-1	CASSERAVLTDTQYF	TGTGCCAGCAGTGAACGTGCAGTGTTGACAGATACGCAGTATTTT
TRBJ2-7	-	-	TRBV6-2/TRBV6-3	CASSRTDTYEQYF	TGTGCCAGCAGTCGGACGGATACCTACGAGCAGTACTTC
TRBJ2-2	few	TRBD2	TRBV7-9	CASSPYSGARPGELFF	TGTGCCAGCAGCCCCTACAGCGGGGCCCGACCCGGGGAGCTGTTTTTT
TRBJ2-3	-	TRBD2	TRBV6-1	CASSSIGTSGSQDTQYF	TGTGCCAGCAGCTCTATCGGGACTAGCGGGAGTCAGGATACGCAGTATTTT
TRBJ2-1	many	-	TRBV20-1	CSARANPYNEQFF	TGCAGTGCTAGGGCTAACCCCTACAATGAGCAGTTCTTC